This T cell receptor beta chain was obtained from a study of blood T cell repertoires in COVID-19. Study as a whole: The United States, Italy and Spain provided the acute and convalescent COVID-19 samples. Sources were T cells, B-cell-depleted T cells, or PBMCs; the material itself was cDNA or gDNA.

The protocol was immunoSEQ multiplex PCR, while the TCRdb copy is restricted to in-frame clones and leaves out a portion. In the table there are around 180,000 clones, around 87% of which are singletons. Germline V CDR1 and CDR2: LGHDT, YNNKEL (reference sequence). The CDR3 is 14 residues long. After removal of 4 bases from V and 5 bases from J, the junction contained 4 bases not matched to a gene. This receptor was identified in a man aged 40-49 years with active or convalescent COVID-19. This chain uses TRBV3-1 (or the pseudogene TRBV3-2) with TRBJ1-4; 7 nucleotides match TRBD1. Sequencing was carried out using peripheral blood. The CDR3 nucleotides are TGTGCCAGCAGCCCGGACAGGTTGAATGAAAAACTGTTTTTT. Protein sequence: CASSPDRLNEKLFF.